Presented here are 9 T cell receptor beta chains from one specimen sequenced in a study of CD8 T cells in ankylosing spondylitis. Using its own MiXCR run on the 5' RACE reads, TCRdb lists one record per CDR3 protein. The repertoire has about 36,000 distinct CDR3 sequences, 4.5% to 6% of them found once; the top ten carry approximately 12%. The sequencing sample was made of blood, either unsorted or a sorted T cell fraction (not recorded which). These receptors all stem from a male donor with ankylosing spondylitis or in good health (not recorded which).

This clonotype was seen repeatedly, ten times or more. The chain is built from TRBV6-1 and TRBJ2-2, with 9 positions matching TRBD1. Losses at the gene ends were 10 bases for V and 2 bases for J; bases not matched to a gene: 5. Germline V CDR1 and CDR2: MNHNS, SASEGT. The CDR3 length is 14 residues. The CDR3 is CATRTGANTGELFF. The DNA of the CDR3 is TGTGCCACCCGGACAGGGGCCAACACCGGGGAGCTGTTTTTT.

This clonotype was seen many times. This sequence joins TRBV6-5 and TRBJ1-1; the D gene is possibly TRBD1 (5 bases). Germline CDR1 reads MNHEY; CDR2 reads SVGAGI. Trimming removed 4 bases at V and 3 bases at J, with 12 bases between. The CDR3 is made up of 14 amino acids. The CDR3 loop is CASSFNRGDTEAFF. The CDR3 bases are TGTGCCAGCAGTTTTAATCGGGGGGACACTGAAGCTTTCTTT.

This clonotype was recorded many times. The CDR3 sequence: CASSDKQGSYNEKLFF. The CDR3 DNA is TGTGCCAGCTCGGACAAACAGGGGAGTTACAATGAAAAACTGTTTTTT. The chain has TRBV18 and TRBJ1-4; 7 bases line up with TRBD1. The V segment lost 6 bases and the J segment 5 bases; nucleotides outside the gene matches: 12. CDR1 is KGHSH, CDR2 LQKENI, per germline. This CDR3 is 16 amino acids long.

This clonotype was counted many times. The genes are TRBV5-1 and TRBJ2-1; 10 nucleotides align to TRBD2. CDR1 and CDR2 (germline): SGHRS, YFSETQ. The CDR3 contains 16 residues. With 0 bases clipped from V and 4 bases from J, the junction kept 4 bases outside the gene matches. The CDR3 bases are TGCGCCAGCAGCTTGGTGTCTAGCGGGAGTTACAATGAGCAGTTCTTC. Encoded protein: CASSLVSSGSYNEQFF.

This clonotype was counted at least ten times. CDR3: CASSADRGGEKLFF. The DNA for the CDR3 is TGCGCCAGCAGCGCCGACAGGGGAGGTGAAAAACTGTTTTTT. The genes are TRBV5-1 and TRBJ1-4; 8 nucleotides match TRBD1. The junction had 6 bases not matched to a gene; V was cut back by 4 bases and J by 7 bases. The CDR3 has 14 residues. Germline V CDR1 and CDR2: SGHRS, YFSETQ.

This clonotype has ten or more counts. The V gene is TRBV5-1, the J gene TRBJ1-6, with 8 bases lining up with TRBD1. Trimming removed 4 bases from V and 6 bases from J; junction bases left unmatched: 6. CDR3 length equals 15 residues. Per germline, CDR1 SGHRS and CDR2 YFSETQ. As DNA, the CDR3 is TGCGCCAGCAGCCTCGGGACAGGAGCTAATTCACCCCTCCACTTT. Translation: CASSLGTGANSPLHF. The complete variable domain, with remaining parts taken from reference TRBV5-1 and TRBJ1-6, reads KAGVTQTPRYLIKTRGQQVTLSCSPISGHRSVSWYQQTPGQGLQFLFEYFSETQRNKGNFPGRFSGRQFSNSRSEMNVSTLELGDSALYLCASSLGTGANSPLHFGNGTRLTVT.

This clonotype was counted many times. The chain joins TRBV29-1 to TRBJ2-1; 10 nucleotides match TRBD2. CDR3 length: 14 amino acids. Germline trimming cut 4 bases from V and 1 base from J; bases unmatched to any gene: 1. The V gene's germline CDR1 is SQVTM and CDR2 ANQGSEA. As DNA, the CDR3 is TGCAGCGTTGGAGCGGGAGGGTCCTACAATGAGCAGTTCTTC. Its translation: CSVGAGGSYNEQFF.

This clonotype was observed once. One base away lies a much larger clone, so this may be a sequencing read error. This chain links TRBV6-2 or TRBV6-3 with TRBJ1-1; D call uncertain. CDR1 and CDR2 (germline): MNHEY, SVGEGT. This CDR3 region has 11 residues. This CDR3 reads CTSSPRTEAFF. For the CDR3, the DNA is TGTACCAGCAGCCCCCGTACTGAAGCTTTCTTT.

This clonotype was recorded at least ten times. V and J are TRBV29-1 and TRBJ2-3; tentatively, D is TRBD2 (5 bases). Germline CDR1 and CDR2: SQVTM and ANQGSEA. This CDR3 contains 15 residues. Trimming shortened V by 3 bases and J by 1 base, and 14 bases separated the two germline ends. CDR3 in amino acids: CSVDGPSEGTDTQYF. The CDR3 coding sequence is TGCAGCGTTGATGGCCCATCGGAGGGCACAGATACGCAGTATTTT.